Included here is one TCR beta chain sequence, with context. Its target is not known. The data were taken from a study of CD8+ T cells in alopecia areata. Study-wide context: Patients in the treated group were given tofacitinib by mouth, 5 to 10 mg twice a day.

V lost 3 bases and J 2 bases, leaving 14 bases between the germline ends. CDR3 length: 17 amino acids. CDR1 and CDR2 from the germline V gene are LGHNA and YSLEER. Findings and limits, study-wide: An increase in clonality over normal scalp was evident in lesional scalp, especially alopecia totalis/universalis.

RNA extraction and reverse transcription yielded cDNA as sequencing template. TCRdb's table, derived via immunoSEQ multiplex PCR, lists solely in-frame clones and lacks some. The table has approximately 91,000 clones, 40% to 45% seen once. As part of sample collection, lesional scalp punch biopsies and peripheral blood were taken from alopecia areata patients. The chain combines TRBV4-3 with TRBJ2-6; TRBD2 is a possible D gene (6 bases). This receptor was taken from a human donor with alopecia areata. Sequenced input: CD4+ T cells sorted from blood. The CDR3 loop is CASSQRLDSAGANVLTF. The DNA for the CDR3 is TGCGCCAGCAGCCAGCGACTAGATTCAGCTGGGGCCAACGTCCTGACTTTC.